Presented here are 3 T cell receptor beta chains from one specimen sequenced in a study of blood T cell repertoires in COVID-19. The table came from immunoSEQ multiplex PCR; TCRdb's copy has only in-frame clones and leaves some out. The table lists 300,000 or so clones, 85% to 90% of them singletons. Sequenced material: peripheral blood. The receptor source for this set is a woman aged 35 to 49 with acute or convalescent COVID-19.

DNA of the CDR3: TGTGCCAGCAGTTATCGAAGGGGGAAAGACACTGAAGCTTTCTTT. It codes for CASSYRRGKDTEAFF. The rearrangement joins TRBV27 to TRBJ1-1, with a weak D call TRBD1 (6 bases). V was cut by 4 bases and J by 3 bases, with 15 bases left in between. The CDR3 runs to 15 residues. The V gene's germline CDR1 is MNHEY and CDR2 SMNVEV (reference sequence).

In its sample, this clone was seen a few times. CDR3 nucleotides: TGTGCCAGCAGCCAAGTAACAGGGAGTAATGAAAAACTGTTTTTT. This translates into CASSQVTGSNEKLFF. The chain has TRBV4-2 and TRBJ1-4, with a tentative D call TRBD1 (6 bases). There are 15 residues in the CDR3. From germline, CDR1 is LGHNA and CDR2 YNFKEQ. Trimming took off 1 base at V and 4 bases at J, with 10 bases between the two ends.

The genes are TRBV29-1 and TRBJ1-1; D may be TRBD1 (5 bases). In germline, CDR1 is SQVTM, CDR2 ANQGSEA. Trimming stripped 2 bases from V and 5 bases from J, with 12 bases between. The CDR3 loop spans 13 amino acids. The CDR3 region is CSVEPPGRTEAFF. The DNA for the CDR3 is TGCAGCGTTGAACCTCCAGGGAGGACTGAAGCTTTCTTT.